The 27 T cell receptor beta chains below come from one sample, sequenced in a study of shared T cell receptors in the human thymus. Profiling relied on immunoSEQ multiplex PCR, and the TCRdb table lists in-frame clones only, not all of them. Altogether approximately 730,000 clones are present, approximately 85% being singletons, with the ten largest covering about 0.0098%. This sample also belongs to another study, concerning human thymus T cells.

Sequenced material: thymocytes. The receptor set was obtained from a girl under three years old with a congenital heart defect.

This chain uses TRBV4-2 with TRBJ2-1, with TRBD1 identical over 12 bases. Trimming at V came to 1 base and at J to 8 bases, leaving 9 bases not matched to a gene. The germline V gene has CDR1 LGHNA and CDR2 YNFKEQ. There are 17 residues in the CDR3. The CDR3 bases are TGTGCCAGCAGCCAAGGACTAAGGCGGGACAGGGGGCATGAGCAGTTCTTC. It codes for CASSQGLRRDRGHEQFF.

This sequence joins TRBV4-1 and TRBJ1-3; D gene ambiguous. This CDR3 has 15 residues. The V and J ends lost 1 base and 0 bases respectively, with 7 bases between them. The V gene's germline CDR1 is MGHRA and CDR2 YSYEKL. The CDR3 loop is CASSQVWLSGNTIYF. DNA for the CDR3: TGCGCCAGCAGCCAAGTCTGGCTCTCTGGAAACACCATATATTTT.

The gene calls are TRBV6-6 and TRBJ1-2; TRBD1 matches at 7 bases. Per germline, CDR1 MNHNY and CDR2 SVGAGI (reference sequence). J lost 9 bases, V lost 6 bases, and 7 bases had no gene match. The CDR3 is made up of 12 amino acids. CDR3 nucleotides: TGTGCCAGCAGCCTCCGGGACAGATGCTACACCTTC. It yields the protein CASSLRDRCYTF.

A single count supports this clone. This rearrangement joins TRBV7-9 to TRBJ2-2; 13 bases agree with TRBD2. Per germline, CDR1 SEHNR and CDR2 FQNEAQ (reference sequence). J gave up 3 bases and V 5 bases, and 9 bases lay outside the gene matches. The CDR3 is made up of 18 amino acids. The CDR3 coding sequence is TGTGCCAGCAGCCCCCGGACTAGCGGGGGCATTTACACCGGGGAGCTGTTTTTT. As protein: CASSPRTSGGIYTGELFF.

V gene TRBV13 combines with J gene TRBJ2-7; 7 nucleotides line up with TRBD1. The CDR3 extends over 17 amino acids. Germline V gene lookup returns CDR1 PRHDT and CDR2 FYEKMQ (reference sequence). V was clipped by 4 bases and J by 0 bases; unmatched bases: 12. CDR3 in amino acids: CASSSRDSTLPSYEQYF. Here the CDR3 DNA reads TGTGCCAGCAGCTCCCGGGACAGTACCCTTCCCTCCTACGAGCAGTACTTC.

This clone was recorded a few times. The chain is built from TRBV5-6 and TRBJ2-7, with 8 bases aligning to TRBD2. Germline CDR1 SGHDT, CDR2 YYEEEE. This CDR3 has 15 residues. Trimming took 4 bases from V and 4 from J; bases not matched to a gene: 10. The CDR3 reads CASSLTLGGGYEQYF. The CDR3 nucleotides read TGTGCCAGCAGCCTCACGCTCGGGGGGGGGTACGAGCAGTACTTC. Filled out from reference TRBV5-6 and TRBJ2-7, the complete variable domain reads DAGVTQSPTHLIKTRGQQVTLRCSPKSGHDTVSWYQQALGQGPQFIFQYYEEEERQRGNFPDRFSGHQFPNYSSELNVNALLLGDSALYLCASSLTLGGGYEQYFGPGTRLTVT.

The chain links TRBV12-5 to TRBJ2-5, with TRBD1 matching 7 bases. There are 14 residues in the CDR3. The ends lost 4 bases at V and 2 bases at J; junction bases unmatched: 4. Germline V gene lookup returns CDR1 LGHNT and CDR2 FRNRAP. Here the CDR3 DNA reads TGTGCTAGTGGTTCGTTACAGGGGCAAGAGACCCAGTACTTC. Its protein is CASGSLQGQETQYF.

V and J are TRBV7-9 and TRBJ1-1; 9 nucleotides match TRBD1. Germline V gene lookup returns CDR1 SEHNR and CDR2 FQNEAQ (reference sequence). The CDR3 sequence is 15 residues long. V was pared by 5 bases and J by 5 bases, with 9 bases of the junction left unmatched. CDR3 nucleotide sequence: TGTGCCAGCAGCACACAGGGGGCGCGGGGGACTGAAGCTTTCTTT. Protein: CASSTQGARGTEAFF.

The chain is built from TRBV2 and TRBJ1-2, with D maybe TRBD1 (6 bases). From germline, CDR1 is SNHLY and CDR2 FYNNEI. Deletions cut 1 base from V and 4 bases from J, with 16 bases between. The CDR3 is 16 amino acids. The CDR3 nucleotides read TGTGCCAGCAGTGAAGGACGCTTGACAGGCCTCTATGGCTACACCTTC. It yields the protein CASSEGRLTGLYGYTF.

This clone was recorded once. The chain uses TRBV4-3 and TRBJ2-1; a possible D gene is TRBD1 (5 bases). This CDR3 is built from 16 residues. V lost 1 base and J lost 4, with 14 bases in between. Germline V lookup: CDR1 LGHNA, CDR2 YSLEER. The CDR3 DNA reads TGCGCCAGCAGCCAAGGGAGTAGGGGTCCGTACAATGAGCAGTTCTTC. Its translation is CASSQGSRGPYNEQFF.

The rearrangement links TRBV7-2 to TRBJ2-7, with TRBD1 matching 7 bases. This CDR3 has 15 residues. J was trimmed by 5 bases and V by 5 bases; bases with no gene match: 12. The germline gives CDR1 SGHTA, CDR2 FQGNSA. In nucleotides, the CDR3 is TGTGCCAGCAGCCCAGGCCCCGACAGGGCTCACGAGCAGTACTTC. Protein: CASSPGPDRAHEQYF.

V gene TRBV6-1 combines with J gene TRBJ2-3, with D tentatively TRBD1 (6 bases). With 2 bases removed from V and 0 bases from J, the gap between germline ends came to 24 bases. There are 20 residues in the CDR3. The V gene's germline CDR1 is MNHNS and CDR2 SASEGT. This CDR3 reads CASSEPLFHRERASTDTQYF. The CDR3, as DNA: TGTGCCAGCAGTGAACCCCTATTCCACAGGGAAAGGGCTAGCACAGATACGCAGTATTTT.

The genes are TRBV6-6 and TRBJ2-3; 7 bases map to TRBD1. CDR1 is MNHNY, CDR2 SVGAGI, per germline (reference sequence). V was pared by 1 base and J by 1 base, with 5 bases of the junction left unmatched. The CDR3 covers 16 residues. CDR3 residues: CASSYYQGDRTDTQYF. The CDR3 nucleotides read TGTGCCAGCAGTTACTATCAGGGGGACCGCACAGATACGCAGTATTTT.

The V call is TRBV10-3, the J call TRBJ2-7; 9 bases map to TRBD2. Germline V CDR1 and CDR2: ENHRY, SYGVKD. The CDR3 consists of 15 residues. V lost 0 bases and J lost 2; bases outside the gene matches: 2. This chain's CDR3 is CAISESLAGPYEQYF. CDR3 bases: TGTGCCATCAGTGAGTCCCTAGCGGGACCCTACGAGCAGTACTTC.

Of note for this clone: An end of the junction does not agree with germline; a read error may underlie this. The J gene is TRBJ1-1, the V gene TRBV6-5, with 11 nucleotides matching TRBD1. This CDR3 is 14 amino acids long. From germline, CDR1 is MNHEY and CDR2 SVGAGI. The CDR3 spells CASSRSSSGQGDLF. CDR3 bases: TGTGCCAGCAGCCGCTCTTCATCGGGACAGGGGGACCTCTTT.

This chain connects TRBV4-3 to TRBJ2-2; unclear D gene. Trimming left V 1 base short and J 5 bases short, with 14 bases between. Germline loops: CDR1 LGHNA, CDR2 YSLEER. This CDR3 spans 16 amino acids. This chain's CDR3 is CASSQGDARCTGELFF. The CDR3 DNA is TGCGCCAGCAGCCAAGGCGACGCGCGGTGTACCGGGGAGCTGTTTTTT.

The CDR3 DNA follows: TGTGCCAGTAGTATCGGCGCAGGGCAGTATCAGCCCCAGCATTTT. Translated, it gives CASSIGAGQYQPQHF. The chain couples TRBV19 to TRBJ1-5; tentatively, D is TRBD1 (5 bases). Germline assignment: CDR1 LNHDA and CDR2 SQIVND (reference sequence). CDR3 length: 15 residues. The V gene lost 3 bases and the J gene lost 5 bases, with 14 bases spanning the gap.

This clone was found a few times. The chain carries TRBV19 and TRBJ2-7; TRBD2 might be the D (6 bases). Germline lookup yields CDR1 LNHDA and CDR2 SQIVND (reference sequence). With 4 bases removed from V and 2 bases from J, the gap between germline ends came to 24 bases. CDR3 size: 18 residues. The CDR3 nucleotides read TGTGCCAGTAGTACCCGGCGGGGAATCGTACGGACGACCTACGAGCAGTACTTC. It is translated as CASSTRRGIVRTTYEQYF.

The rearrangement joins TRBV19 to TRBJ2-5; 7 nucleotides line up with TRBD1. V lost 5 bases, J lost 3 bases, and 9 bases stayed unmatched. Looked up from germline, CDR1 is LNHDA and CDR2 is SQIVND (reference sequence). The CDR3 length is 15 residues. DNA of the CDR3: TGTGCCAGTAGTGAGGTCCGGGACAGTAAAGAGACCCAGTACTTC. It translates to CASSEVRDSKETQYF.

The CDR3 sequence is CATTGEAGGRPYEQYF. The CDR3 DNA reads as TGTGCCACCACCGGGGAAGCGGGGGGGAGGCCCTACGAGCAGTACTTC. The chain is built from TRBV15 and TRBJ2-7, with 10 bases aligning to TRBD2. This CDR3 spans 16 amino acids. CDR1 LNHNV and CDR2 YYDKDF come from the germline V gene (reference sequence). V lost 7 bases to trimming and J lost 2 bases; unmatched junction nucleotides: 11.

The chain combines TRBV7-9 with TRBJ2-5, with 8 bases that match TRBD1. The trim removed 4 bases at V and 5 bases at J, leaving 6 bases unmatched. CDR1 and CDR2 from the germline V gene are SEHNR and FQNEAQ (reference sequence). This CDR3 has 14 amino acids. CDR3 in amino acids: CASSSATGVETQYF. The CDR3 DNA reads TGTGCCAGCAGCTCAGCGACAGGGGTCGAGACCCAGTACTTC.

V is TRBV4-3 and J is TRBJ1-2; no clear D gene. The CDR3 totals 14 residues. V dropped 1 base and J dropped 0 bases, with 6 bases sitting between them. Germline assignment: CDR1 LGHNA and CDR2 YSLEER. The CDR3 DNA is TGCGCCAGCAGCCAAGTCCCCTCTAACTATGGCTACACCTTC. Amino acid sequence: CASSQVPSNYGYTF.

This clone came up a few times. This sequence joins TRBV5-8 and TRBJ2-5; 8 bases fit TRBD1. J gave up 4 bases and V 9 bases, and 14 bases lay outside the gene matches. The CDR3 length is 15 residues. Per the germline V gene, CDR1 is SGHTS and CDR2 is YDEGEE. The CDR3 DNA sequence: TGTGCCACGTCGGCCCCCGGGACAGGAAGAGAGACCCAGTACTTC. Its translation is CATSAPGTGRETQYF.

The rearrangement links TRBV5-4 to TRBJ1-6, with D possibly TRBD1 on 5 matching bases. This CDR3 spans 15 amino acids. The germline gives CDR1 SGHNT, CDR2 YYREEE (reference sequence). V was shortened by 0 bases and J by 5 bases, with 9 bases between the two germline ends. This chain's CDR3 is CASSLGSGDNSPLHF. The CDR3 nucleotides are TGTGCCAGCAGCTTGGGGTCGGGGGATAATTCACCCCTCCACTTT.

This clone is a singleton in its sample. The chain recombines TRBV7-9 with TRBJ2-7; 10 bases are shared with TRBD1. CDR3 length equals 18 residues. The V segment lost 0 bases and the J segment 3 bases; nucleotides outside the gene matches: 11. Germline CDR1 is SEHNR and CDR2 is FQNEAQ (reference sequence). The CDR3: CASSLARPTGTGDYEQYF. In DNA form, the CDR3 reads TGTGCCAGCAGCTTAGCAAGACCAACCGGGACAGGGGACTACGAGCAGTACTTC.

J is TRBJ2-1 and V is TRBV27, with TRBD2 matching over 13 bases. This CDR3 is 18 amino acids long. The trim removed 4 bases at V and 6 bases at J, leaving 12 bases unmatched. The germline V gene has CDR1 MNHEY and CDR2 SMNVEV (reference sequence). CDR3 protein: CASSWSPSTSGGGNEQFF. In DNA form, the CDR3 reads TGTGCCAGCAGTTGGTCCCCCTCTACTAGCGGGGGGGGCAATGAGCAGTTCTTC.

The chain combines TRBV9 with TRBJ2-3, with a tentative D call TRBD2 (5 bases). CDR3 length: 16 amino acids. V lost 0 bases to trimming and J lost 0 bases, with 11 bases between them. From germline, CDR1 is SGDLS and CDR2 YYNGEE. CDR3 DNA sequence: TGTGCCAGCAGCGTAGAGCGGTACTCTAGCACAGATACGCAGTATTTT. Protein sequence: CASSVERYSSTDTQYF. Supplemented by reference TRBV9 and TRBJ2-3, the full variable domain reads DSGVTQTPKHLITATGQRVTLRCSPRSGDLSVYWYQQSLDQGLQFLIQYYNGEERAKGNILERFSAQQFPDLHSELNLSSLELGDSALYFCASSVERYSSTDTQYFGPGTRLTVL.